Below are 4 T cell receptor beta chains sequenced from a single sample in a study of blood T cells in healthy people across ages. PCR was performed a second time for about 7 to 11 cycles using a sample-barcoded 5' primer and a J-beta primer mix. TCRdb itself ran the 5' RACE reads through MiXCR, one entry per CDR3 protein. Of about 1.7 million distinct CDR3 sequences listed, approximately 30% are singletons. Input material: blood. The receptors here all came from a woman in her thirties in good health.

As to this clonotype: Here the CDR3 omits its conserved ending phenylalanine or tryptophan, so a read error is the likely source. This chain connects TRBV20-1 to TRBJ2-3; TRBD2 matches at 15 bases. Germline V lookup: CDR1 DFQATT, CDR2 SNEGSKA (reference sequence). The CDR3 covers 17 residues. The V gene end was trimmed by 1 base and the J gene end by 4 bases; junction bases not matched to a gene: 6. Here the CDR3 DNA reads TGCAGTGCTAGAGTTGGACTAGCGGGGGGGAGGGCAGATACGCAGTATTTG. Translating gives CSARVGLAGGRADTQYL.

The rearrangement joins TRBV3-1 to TRBJ2-1; no reliable D call. V was shortened by 1 base and J by 10 bases, with 5 bases between the two germline ends. From germline, CDR1 is LGHDT and CDR2 YNNKEL (reference sequence). This CDR3 is built from 11 residues. CDR3 sequence reads: CASSQAQEQFF. For the CDR3, the DNA is TGTGCCAGCAGCCAAGCGCAAGAGCAGTTCTTC.

This chain connects TRBV29-1 to TRBJ2-3; maybe TRBD2 (6 bases). V gave up 3 bases and J gave up 8 bases, with 18 bases separating them. Germline-derived CDR1 and CDR2 are SQVTM and ANQGSEA. The CDR3 has 14 amino acids. CDR3 region: CSVEMISVGGTQYF. CDR3 DNA sequence: TGCAGCGTTGAGATGATCTCGGTCGGGGGTACGCAGTATTTT.

This chain links TRBV2 with TRBJ2-3; 7 nucleotides match TRBD2. Germline V CDR1 and CDR2: SNHLY, FYNNEI. This CDR3 region has 15 residues. V lost 4 bases, J lost 4 bases, and 8 bases stayed unmatched. CDR3 in amino acids: CASSVEAGRADTQYF. CDR3 sequence (DNA): TGTGCCAGCAGTGTAGAAGCGGGACGGGCAGATACGCAGTATTTT.